The text below deals with one T cell receptor (beta chain). These data are taken from a study of T cell clones after liver transplantation. The CDR3 loop spans 15 amino acids. The V gene's germline CDR1 is MGHRA and CDR2 YSYEKL. The ends were cut back, 3 bases at V and 5 bases at J, with 14 bases in the middle. Method: immunoSEQ multiplex PCR; TCRdb's copy keeps in-frame clones and lacks some. Of 90,000 to 120,000 clones detected, roughly 80% appear once; the ten largest clones hold around 0.94%. This chain links TRBV4-1 with TRBJ2-1, with D tentatively TRBD2 (6 bases). The TCR was taken from a human donor who received a liver transplant. Specimen: CD4+ T cells from blood, collected before liver transplant. The CDR3 reads CASSQAGDWDNEQFF. CDR3 nucleotide sequence: TGCGCCAGCAGCCAGGCCGGGGACTGGGACAATGAGCAGTTCTTC.